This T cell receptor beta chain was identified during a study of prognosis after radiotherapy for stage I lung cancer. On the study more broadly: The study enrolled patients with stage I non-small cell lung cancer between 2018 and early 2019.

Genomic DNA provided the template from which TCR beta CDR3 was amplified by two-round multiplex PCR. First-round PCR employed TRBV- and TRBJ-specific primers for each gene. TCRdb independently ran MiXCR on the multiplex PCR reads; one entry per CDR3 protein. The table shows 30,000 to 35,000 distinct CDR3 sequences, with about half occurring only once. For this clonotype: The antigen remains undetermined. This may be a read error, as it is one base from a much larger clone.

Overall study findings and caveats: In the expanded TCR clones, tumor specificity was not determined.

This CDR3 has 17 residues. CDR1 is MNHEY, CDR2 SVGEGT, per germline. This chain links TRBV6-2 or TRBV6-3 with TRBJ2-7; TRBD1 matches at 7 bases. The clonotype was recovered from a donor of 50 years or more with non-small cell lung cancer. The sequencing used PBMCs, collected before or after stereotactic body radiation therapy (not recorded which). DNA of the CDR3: TGTGCCTGCAGTTGGAGGACAGGCGATACCAAGAACTACGAGCAGTACTTC. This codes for CACSWRTGDTKNYEQYF.